The clone carrying this TCR beta chain has only one observation. The data are from a study of control samples from healthy donors and cancer patients. Produced via immunoSEQ multiplex PCR; TCRdb's table is partial and in-frame only. The profile covers approximately 140,000 clones, with roughly 94% appearing a single time and around 13% taken by the ten largest. This CDR3 is built from 13 residues. Germline V gives CDR1 LNHNV, CDR2 YYDKDF (reference sequence). Trimming took 6 bases from V and 6 from J, leaving 14 bases between them. The clonotype comes from a man between 35 and 55 years old in good health. Source material: blood. This chain joins TRBV15 and TRBJ1-1; D perhaps matches TRBD1 (5 bases). CDR3 in amino acids: CATRKGRKSEAFF. The CDR3 DNA follows: TGTGCCACCAGGAAGGGACGAAAGTCTGAAGCTTTCTTT.